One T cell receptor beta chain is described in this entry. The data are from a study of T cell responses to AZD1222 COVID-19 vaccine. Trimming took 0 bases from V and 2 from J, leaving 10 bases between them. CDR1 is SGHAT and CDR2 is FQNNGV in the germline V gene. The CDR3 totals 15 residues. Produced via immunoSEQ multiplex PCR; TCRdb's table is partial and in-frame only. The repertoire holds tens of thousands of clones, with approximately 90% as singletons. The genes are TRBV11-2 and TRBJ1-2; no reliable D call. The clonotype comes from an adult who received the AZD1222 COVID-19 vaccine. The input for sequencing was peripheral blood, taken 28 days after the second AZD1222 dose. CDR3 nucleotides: TGTGCCAGCAGCTTAGATCCTGGCAGCAACTATGGCTACACCTTC. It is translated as CASSLDPGSNYGYTF.